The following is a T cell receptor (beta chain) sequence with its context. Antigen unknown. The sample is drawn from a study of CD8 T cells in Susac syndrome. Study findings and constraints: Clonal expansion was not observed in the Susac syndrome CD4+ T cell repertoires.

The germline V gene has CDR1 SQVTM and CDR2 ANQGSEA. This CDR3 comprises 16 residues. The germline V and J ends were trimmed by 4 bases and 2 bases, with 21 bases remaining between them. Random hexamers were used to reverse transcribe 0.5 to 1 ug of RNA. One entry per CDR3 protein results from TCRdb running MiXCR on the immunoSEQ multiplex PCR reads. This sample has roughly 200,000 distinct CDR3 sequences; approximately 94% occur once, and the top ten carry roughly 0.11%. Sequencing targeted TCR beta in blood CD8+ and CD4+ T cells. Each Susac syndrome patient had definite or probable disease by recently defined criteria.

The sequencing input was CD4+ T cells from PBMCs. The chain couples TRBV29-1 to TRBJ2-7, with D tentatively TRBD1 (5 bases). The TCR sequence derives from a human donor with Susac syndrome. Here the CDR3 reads CSVVIPGHRRAYEQYF. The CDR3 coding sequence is TGCAGCGTTGTAATCCCCGGACACCGCCGCGCCTACGAGCAGTACTTC.